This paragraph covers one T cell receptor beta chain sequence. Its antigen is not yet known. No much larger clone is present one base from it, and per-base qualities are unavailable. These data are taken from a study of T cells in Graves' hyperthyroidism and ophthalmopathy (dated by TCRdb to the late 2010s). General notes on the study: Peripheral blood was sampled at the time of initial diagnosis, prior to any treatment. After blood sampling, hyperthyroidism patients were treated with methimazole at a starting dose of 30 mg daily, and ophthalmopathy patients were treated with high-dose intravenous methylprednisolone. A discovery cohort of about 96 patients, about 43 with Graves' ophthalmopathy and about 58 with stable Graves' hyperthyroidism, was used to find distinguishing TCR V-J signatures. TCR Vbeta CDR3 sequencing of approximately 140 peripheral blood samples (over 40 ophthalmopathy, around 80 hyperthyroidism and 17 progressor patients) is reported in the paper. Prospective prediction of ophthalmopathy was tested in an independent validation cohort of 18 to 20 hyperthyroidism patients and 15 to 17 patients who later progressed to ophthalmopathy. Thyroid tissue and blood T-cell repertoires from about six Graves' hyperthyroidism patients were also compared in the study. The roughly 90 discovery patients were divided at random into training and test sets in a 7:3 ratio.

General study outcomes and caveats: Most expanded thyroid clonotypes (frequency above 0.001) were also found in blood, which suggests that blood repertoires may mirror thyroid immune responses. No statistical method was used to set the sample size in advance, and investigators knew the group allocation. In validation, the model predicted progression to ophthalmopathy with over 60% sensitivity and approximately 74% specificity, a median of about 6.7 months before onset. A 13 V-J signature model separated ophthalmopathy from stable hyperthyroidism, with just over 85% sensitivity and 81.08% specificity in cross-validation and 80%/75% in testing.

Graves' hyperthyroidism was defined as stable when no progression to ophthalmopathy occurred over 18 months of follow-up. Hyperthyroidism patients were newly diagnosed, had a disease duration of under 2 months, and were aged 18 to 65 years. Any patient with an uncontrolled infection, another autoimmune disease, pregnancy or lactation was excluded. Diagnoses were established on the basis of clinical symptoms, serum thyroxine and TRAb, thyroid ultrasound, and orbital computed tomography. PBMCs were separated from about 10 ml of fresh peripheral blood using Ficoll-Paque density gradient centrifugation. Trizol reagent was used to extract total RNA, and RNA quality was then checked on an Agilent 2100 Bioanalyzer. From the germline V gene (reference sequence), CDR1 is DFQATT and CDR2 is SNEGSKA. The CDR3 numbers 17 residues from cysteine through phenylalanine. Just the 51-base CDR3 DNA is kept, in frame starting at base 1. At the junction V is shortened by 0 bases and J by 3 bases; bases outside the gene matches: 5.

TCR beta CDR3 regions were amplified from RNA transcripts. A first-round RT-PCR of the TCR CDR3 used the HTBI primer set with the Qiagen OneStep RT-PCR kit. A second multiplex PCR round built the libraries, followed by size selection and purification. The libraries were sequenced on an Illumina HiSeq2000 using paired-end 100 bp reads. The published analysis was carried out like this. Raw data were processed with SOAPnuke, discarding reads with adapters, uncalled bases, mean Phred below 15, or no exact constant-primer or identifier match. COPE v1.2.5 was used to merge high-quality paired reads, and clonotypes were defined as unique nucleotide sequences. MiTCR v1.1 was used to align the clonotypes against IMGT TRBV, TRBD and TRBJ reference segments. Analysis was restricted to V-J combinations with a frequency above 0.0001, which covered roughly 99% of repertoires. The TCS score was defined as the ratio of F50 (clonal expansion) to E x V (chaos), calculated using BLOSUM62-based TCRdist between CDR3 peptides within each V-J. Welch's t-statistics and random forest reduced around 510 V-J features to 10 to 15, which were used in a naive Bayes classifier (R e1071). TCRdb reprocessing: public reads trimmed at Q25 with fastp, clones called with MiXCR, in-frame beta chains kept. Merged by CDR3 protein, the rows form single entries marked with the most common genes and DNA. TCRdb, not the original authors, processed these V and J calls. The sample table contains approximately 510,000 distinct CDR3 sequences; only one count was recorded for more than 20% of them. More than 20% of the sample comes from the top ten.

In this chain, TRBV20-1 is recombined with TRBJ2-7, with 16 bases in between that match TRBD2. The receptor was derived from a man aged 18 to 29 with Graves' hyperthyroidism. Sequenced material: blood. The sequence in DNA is TGCAGTGCTAGAGATGGGACTAGCGGGGGGGACAACTACGAGCAGTACTTC. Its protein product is CSARDGTSGGDNYEQYF.